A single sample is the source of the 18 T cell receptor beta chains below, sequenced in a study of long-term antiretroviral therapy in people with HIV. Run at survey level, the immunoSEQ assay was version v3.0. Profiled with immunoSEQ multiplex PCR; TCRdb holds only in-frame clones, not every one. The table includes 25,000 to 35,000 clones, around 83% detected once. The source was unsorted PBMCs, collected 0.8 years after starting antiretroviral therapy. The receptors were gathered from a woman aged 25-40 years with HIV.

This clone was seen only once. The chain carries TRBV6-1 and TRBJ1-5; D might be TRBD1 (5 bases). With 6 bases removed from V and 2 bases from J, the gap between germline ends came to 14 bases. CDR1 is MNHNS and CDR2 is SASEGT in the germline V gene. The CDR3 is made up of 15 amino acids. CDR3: CASRGQRGGNQPQHF. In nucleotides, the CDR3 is TGTGCCAGCAGAGGGCAAAGGGGAGGCAATCAGCCCCAGCATTTT.

CDR3 protein: CASSLGDPGTDTQYF. The CDR3 DNA sequence: TGTGCCAGCAGTTTAGGTGACCCCGGCACAGATACGCAGTATTTT. The V and J genes are TRBV6-5 and TRBJ2-3; D unclear. This CDR3 has 15 amino acids. Germline V gene sequence: CDR1 MNHEY, CDR2 SVGAGI. V was clipped by 4 bases and J by 1 base, with 12 bases between them.

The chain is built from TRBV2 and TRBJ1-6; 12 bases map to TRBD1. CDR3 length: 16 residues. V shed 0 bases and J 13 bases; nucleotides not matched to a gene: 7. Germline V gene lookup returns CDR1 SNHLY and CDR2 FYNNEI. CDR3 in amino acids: CASSEAGGQGAFPLHF. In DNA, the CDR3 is TGTGCCAGCAGTGAAGCCGGGGGACAGGGGGCGTTTCCCCTCCACTTT.

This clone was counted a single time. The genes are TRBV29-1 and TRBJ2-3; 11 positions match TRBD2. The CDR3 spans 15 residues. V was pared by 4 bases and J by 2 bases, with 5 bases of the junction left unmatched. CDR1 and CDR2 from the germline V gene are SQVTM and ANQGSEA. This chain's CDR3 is CSVGVAGGITDTQYF. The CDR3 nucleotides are TGCAGCGTTGGGGTAGCGGGGGGGATCACAGATACGCAGTATTTT.

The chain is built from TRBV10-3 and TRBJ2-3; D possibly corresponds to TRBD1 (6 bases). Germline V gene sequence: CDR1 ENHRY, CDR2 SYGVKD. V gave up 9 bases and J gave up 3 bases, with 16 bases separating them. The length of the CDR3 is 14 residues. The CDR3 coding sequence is TGTGCCATTCAGGGGTTGGGGAGTACAGATACGCAGTATTTT. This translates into CAIQGLGSTDTQYF.

CDR3 DNA sequence: TGTGCCAGCAGCTTAGAGACCGGGGGCTATAATTCACCCCTCCACTTT. This encodes CASSLETGGYNSPLHF. This sequence joins TRBV11-2 and TRBJ1-6; possibly TRBD1 for D (5 bases). V was clipped by 0 bases and J by 3 bases, with 9 bases between them. Per the germline V gene, CDR1 is SGHAT and CDR2 is FQNNGV. The CDR3 consists of 16 residues.

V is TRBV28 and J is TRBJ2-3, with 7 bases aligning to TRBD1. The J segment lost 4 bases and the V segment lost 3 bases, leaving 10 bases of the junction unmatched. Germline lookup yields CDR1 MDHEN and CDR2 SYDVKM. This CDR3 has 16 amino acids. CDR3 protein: CASSFGPDRDADTQYF. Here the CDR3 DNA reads TGTGCCAGCAGTTTCGGACCAGACAGGGACGCAGATACGCAGTATTTT.

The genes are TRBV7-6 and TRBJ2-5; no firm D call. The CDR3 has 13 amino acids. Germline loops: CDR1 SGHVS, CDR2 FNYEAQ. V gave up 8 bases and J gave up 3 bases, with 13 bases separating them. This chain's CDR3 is CASSLGLEETQYF. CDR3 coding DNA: TGTGCCAGCTCCCTGGGGTTGGAAGAGACCCAGTACTTC.

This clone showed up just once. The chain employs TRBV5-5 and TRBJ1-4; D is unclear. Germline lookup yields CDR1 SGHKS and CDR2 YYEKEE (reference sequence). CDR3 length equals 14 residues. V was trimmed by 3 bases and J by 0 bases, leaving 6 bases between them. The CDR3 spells CASSSDPTNEKLFF. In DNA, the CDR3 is TGTGCCAGCAGCTCGGACCCAACTAATGAAAAACTGTTTTTT.

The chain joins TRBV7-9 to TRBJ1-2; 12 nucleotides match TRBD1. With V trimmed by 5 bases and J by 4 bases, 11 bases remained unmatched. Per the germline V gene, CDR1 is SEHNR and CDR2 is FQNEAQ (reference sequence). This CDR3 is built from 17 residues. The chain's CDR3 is CASSPSGTGGVGYGYTF. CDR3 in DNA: TGTGCCAGCAGCCCATCCGGGACAGGGGGCGTCGGCTATGGCTACACCTTC.

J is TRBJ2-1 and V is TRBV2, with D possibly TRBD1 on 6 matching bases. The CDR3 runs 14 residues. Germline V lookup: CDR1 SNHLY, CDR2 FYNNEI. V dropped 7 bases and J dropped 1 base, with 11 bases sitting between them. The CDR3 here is CASNNRVSYNEQFF. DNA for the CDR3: TGTGCCAGCAATAACAGGGTTTCCTACAATGAGCAGTTCTTC.

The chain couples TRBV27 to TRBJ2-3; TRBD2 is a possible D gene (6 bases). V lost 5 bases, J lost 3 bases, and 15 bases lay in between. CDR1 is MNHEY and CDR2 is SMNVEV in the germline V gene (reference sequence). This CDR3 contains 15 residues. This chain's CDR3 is CASSRLGGLTDTQYF. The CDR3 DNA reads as TGTGCCAGCAGTCGACTTGGGGGGTTAACAGATACGCAGTATTTT.

CDR3 residues: CAIARVVDTQYF. CDR3 nucleotide sequence: TGTGCCATCGCCAGGGTGGTGGATACGCAGTATTTT. This rearrangement joins TRBV10-3 to TRBJ2-3, with D possibly matching TRBD1 (5 bases). CDR1 ENHRY and CDR2 SYGVKD come from the germline V gene. The CDR3 covers 12 residues. Trimming pared 8 bases from V and 6 bases from J, leaving 12 bases between.

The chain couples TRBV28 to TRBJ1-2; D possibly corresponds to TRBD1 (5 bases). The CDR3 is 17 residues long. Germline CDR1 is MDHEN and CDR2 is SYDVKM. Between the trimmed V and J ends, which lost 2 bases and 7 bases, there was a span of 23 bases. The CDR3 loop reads CASSLEGREARLGGYTF. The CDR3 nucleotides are TGTGCCAGCAGTTTAGAGGGCAGGGAGGCCCGCCTTGGTGGCTACACCTTC.

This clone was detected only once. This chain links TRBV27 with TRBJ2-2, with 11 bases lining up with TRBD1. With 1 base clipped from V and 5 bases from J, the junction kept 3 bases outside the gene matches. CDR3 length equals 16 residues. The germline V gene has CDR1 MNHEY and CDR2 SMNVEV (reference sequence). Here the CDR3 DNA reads TGTGCCAGCAGTTTATGGGGGGACAGGGGGACCGGGGAGCTGTTTTTT. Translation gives CASSLWGDRGTGELFF.

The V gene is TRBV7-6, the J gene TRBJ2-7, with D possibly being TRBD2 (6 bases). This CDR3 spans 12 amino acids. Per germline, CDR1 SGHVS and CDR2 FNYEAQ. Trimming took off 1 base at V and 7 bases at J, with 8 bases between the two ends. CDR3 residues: CASSLDGGEQYF. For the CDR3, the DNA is TGTGCCAGCAGCTTAGATGGGGGGGAGCAGTACTTC.

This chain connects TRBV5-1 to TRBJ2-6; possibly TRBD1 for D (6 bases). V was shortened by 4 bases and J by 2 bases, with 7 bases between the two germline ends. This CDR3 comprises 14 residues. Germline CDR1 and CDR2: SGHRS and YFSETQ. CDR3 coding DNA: TGCGCCAGCAGCAGGACAGCTGGGGCCAACGTCCTGACTTTC. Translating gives CASSRTAGANVLTF.

In DNA, the CDR3 is TGCAGCACCTCGGGGTTGTCCGGGGAGCTGTTTTTT. Protein: CSTSGLSGELFF. The chain recombines TRBV29-1 with TRBJ2-2; a weak D match, TRBD2 (5 bases). Deletions cut 8 bases from V and 6 bases from J, with 13 bases between. The germline CDR1 and CDR2 sequences are SQVTM and ANQGSEA. This CDR3 has 12 residues.